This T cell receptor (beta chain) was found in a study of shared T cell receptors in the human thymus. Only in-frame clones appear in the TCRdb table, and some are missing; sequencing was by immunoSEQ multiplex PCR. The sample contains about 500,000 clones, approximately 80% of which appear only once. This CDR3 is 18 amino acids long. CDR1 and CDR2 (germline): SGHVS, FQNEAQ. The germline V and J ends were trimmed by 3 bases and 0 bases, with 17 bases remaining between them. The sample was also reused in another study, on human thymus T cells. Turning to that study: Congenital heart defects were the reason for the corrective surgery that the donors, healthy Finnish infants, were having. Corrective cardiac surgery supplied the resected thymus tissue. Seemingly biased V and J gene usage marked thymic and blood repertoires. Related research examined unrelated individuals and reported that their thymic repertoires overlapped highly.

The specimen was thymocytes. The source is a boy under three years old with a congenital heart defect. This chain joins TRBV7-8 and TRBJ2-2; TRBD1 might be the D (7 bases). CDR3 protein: CASSLRDRQPSNTGELFF. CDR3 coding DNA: TGTGCCAGCAGCTTGCGGGACAGACAACCCTCGAACACCGGGGAGCTGTTTTTT.